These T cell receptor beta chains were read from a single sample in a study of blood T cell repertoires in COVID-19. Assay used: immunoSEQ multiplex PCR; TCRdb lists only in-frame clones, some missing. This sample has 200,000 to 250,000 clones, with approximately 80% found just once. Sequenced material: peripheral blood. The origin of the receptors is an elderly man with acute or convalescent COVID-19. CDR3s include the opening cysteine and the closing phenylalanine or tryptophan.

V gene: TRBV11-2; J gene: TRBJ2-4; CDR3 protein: CASSDGEAKNIQYF
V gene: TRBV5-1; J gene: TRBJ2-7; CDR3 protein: CASSYDFSYEQYF
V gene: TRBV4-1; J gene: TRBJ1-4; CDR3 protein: CASSQDRGRFNEKLFF
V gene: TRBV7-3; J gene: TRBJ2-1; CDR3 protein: CASSRTGGPSYNEQFF
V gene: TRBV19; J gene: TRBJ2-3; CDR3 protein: CASSDRAGDTQYF
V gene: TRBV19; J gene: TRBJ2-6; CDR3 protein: CASSIGTGAGGANVLTF
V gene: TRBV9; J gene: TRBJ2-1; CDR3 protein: CASSVGGRGTYNEQFF
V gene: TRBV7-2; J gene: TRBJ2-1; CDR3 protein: CASSLVGVWRNEQFF
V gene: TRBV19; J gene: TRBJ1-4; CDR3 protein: CASTSRAPNEKLFF
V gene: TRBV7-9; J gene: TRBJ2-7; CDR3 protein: CASSSTGGASYEQYF
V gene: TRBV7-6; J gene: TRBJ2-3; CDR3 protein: CASSLLGARGTDTQYF
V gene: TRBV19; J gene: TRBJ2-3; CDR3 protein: CASRTTGAFAMDTQYF
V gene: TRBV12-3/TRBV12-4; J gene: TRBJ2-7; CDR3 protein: CASSFDGPYEQYF
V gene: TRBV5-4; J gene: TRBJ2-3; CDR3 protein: CASSFNGHPHTQYF
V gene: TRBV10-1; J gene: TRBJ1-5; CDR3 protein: CASSERPQSAQHF
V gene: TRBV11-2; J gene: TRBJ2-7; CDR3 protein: CASSFGTGGSSYEQYF
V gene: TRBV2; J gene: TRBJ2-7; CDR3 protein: CASSEGPSYFSYEQYF
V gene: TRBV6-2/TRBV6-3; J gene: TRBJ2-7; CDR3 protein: CASSYRARYYEQYF
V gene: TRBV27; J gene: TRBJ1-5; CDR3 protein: CASSSIRQGHSNQPQHF
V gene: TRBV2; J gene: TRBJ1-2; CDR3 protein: CASSEGQGPYGYTF
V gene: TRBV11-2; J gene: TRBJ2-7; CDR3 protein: CASSPQNQYYEQYF
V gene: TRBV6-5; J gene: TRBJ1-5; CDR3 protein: CASSIVLGNQPQHF
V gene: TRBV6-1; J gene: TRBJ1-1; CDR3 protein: CASSEMRRAWDTEAFF
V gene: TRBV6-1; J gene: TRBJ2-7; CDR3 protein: CASSESGYEQYF
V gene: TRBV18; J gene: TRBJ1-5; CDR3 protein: CASSPSSGRNQPQHF
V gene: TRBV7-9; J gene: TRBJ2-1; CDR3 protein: CASSPGLAGSEQFF
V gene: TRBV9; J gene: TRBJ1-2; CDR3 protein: CASSATGGDYGYTF
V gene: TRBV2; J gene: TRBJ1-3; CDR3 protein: CASRGQPGGNTIYF
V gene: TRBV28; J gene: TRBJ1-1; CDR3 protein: CASSLGGAVEAFF
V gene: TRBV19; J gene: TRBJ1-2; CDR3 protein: CASSIDYTVANYGYTF
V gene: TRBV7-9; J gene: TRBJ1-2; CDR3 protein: CASSLGGSGYGYTF
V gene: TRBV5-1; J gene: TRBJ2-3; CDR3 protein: CASSLLGLARDTQYF
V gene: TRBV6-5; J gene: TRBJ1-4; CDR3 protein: CASSYEPGIVEKLFF
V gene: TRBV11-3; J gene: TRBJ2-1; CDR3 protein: CASSSGGTGQGSYNEQFF
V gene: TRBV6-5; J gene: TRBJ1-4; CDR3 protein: CASSSTQGPNEKLFF
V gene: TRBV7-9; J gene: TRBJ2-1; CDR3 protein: CASSIGIYNEQFF
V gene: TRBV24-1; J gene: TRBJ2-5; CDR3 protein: CATSGTGYRDQYF
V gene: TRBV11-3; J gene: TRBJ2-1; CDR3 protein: CASSQHGRDYNEQFF
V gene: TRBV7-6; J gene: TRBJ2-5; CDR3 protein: CASSRAGVKETQYF
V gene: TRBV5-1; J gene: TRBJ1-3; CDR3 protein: CASSPAGSLGNTIYF
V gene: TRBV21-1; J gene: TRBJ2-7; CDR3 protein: CASSNLRDTLYEQYF
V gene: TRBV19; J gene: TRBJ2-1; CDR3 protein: CASMGGPGSYNEQFF
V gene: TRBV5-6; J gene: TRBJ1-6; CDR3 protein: CASSLRGESSPLHF
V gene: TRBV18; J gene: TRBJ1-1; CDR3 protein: CASSGDTRTGNTEAFF
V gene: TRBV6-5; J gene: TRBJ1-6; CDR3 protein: CASSYRDRGNSPLHF
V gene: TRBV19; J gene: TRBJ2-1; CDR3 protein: CASSIPGLAGGRGHEQFF
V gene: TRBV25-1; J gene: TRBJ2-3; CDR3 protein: CASSRAGTDTQYF
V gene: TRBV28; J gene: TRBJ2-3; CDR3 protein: CASTRTRDRRQTKGTDTQYF
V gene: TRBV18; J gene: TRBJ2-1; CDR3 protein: CASSPPPGLEQFF
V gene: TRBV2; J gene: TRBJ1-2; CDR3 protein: CASRKEGQGRNTF
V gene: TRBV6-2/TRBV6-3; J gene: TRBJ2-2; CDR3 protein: CASSSRPGTGFHTGELFF
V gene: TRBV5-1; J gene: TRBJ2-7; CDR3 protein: CASSHGGGDEQYF
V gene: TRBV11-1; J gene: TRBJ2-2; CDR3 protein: CASSLARGAGELFF
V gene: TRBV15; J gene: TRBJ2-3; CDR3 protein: CATSARLAGVADTQYF